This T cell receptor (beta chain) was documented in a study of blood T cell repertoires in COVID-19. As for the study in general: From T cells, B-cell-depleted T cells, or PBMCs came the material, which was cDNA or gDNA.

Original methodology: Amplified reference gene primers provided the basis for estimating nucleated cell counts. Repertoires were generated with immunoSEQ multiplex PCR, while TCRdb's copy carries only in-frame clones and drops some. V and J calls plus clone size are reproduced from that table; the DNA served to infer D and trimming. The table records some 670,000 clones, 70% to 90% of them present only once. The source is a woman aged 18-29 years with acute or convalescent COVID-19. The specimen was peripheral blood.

CDR3 DNA sequence: TGTGCCAGCAGCGGATTCCAGAGCGGGGGAGGGGAGACCCAGTACTTC. Residues: CASSGFQSGGGETQYF. This chain joins TRBV9 and TRBJ2-5; 8 nucleotides match TRBD2. J lost 5 bases, V lost 3 bases, and 12 bases had no gene match. From germline, CDR1 is SGDLS and CDR2 YYNGEE. This CDR3 has 16 amino acids.